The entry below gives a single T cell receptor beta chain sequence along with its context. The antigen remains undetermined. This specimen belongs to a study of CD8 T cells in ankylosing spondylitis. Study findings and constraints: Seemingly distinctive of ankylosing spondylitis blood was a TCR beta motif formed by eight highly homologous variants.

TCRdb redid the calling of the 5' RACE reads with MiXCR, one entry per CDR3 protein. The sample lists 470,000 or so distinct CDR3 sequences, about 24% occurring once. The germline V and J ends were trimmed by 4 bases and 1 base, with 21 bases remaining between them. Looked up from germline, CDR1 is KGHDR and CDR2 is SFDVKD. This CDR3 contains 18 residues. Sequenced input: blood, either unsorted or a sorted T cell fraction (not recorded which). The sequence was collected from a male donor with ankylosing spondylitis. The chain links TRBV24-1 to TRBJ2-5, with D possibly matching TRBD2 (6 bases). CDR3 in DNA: TGTGCCACCAGTGACCCCGCAGAGGTGGGAGGCTTCCAAGAGACCCAGTACTTC. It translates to CATSDPAEVGGFQETQYF.